The 20 T cell receptor beta chains reported below all come from one sample, sequenced in a study of T cell repertoires in cytomegalovirus infection. TCRdb recomputed calls from the reads with MiXCR, one row per CDR3 protein. Of roughly 180,000 distinct CDR3 sequences detected, 28% appear once; the ten largest clones hold approximately 30%. The sample taken for sequencing was PBMCs. Receptors were obtained from a human donor in good health (CMV status not recorded). Some clones in this sample may be carry-over from other donors' samples.

A few counts support this clonotype. V is TRBV7-2 and J is TRBJ2-2; tentatively, D is TRBD2 (5 bases). Per germline, CDR1 SGHTA and CDR2 FQGNSA. The CDR3 is 15 residues long. The V gene lost 1 base and the J gene lost 3 bases, with 9 bases spanning the gap. CDR3 nucleotides: TGTGCCAGCAGCTTAGTCCGCGGGTACACCGGGGAGCTGTTTTTT. Translated: CASSLVRGYTGELFF.

In its sample, this clonotype was seen a few times. CDR3 bases: TGTGCCAGTAGTACCGAAATAAGCAATCAGCCCCAGCATTTT. It codes for CASSTEISNQPQHF. The V and J genes are TRBV19 and TRBJ1-5; D gene uncertain. The germline V and J ends were trimmed by 4 bases and 1 base, with 8 bases remaining between them. CDR3 length: 14 amino acids. Germline loops: CDR1 LNHDA, CDR2 SQIVND (reference sequence). Full variable domain (remainder filled in from reference TRBV19 and TRBJ1-5): DGGITQSPKYLFRKEGQNVTLSCEQNLNHDAMYWYRQDPGQGLRLIYYSQIVNDFQKGDIAEGYSVSREKKESFPLTVTSAQKNPTAFYLCASSTEISNQPQHFGDGTRLSIL.

This clonotype was observed at least ten times. The chain recombines TRBV7-6 with TRBJ1-2; no reliable D call. The V end lost 5 bases, the J end lost 4 bases, and 20 bases lay between the germline ends. The CDR3 spans 16 residues. Germline values: CDR1 SGHVS, CDR2 FNYEAQ. The DNA of the CDR3 is TGTGCCAGCAGCCCTTTCGGAAAAGTGACGGGCTATGGCTACACCTTC. Translated, it gives CASSPFGKVTGYGYTF.

The chain joins TRBV5-1 to TRBJ1-2; tentatively, D is TRBD1 (5 bases). The CDR3 has 12 amino acids. V gave up 0 bases and J gave up 14 bases, with 14 bases separating them. CDR1 and CDR2 (germline): SGHRS, YFSETQ. The CDR3 coding sequence is TGCGCCAGCAGCTTGGAGCAGGGCCAGGAAACCTTC. Its protein is CASSLEQGQETF.

This clonotype appeared a few times. The chain is built from TRBV7-6 and TRBJ2-7; 13 bases align to TRBD2. The CDR3 contains 15 residues. The germline gives CDR1 SGHVS, CDR2 FNYEAQ. V was clipped by 7 bases and J by 5 bases; unmatched bases: 8. The CDR3, as DNA: TGTGCCAGCACCCGGGGGACTAGCGGGGAGGACGAGCAGTACTTC. Protein sequence: CASTRGTSGEDEQYF.

V and J are TRBV5-5 and TRBJ2-6; a weak D match, TRBD1 (6 bases). The CDR3 is 15 amino acids. Between the trimmed V and J ends, which lost 0 bases and 2 bases, there was a span of 6 bases. Germline lookup yields CDR1 SGHKS and CDR2 YYEKEE (reference sequence). CDR3 loop: CASSLAGAGANVLTF. DNA for the CDR3: TGTGCCAGCAGCTTGGCAGGGGCTGGGGCCAACGTCCTGACTTTC.

This clonotype was detected only a few times. The V and J genes are TRBV5-5 and TRBJ1-2; 10 bases line up with TRBD1. Germline V gene sequence: CDR1 SGHKS, CDR2 YYEKEE (reference sequence). The CDR3 consists of 14 residues. J lost 7 bases, V lost 4 bases, and 7 bases had no gene match. The CDR3 sequence: CASSRDRGGGGYTF. CDR3 bases: TGTGCCAGCAGCAGGGACAGGGGAGGTGGTGGCTACACCTTC.

A single count supports this clonotype. In DNA form, the CDR3 reads TGTGCCAGCAGCCACATCGACAGGCCCGAAAAACTGTTTTTT. Its protein is CASSHIDRPEKLFF. The chain carries TRBV11-2 and TRBJ1-4, with a possible D match to TRBD1 (6 bases). Germline V gene data show CDR1 as SGHAT and CDR2 as FQNNGV. The CDR3 has 14 residues. Trimming took off 5 bases at V and 8 bases at J, with 15 bases between the two ends.

This chain links TRBV10-3 with TRBJ1-1, with no clear D. The length of the CDR3 is 14 residues. Between the trimmed V and J ends, which lost 3 bases and 2 bases, there was a span of 10 bases. From germline, CDR1 is ENHRY and CDR2 SYGVKD. The CDR3 DNA follows: TGTGCCATCAGTGACCGTCCCCTAAACACTGAAGCTTTCTTT. It codes for CAISDRPLNTEAFF.

This clonotype was seen more than once but under ten times. The rearrangement uses TRBV6-2 or TRBV6-3 and TRBJ1-2; no clear D. From germline, CDR1 is MNHEY and CDR2 SVGEGT. The CDR3 is 12 amino acids. Deletions cut 6 bases from V and 6 bases from J, with 11 bases between. The CDR3 coding sequence is TGTGCCAGCAGCAATTCAGGAGATGGCTACACCTTC. Translated, it gives CASSNSGDGYTF.

This clonotype was recorded only once. The gene calls are TRBV2 and TRBJ2-2, with a weak D call TRBD1 (5 bases). V was pared by 4 bases and J by 4 bases, with 7 bases between. The CDR3 totals 13 residues. Per the germline V gene, CDR1 is SNHLY and CDR2 is FYNNEI. DNA of the CDR3: TGTGCCAGCAGTGCTGGGGCCACCGGGGAGCTGTTTTTT. Translated: CASSAGATGELFF.

This clonotype appeared a few times. The rearrangement uses TRBV7-2 and TRBJ1-5, with 8 positions matching TRBD1. The J segment lost 6 bases and the V segment lost 5 bases, leaving 27 bases of the junction unmatched. This CDR3 has 21 amino acids. Germline CDR1 SGHTA, CDR2 FQGNSA. The CDR3 sequence is CASSQRNDRGASLSSRQPQHF. The CDR3 DNA reads TGTGCCAGCAGCCAACGCAACGACAGGGGAGCATCGTTATCGAGCCGTCAGCCCCAGCATTTT.

This clonotype was found a few times. CDR3 sequence reads: CASSSGQSRDTQYF. The CDR3 region has the DNA TGCGCCAGCAGCTCGGGACAGTCGAGGGATACGCAGTATTTT. The chain employs TRBV5-1 and TRBJ2-3, with 7 bases matching TRBD1. The CDR3 consists of 14 residues. V trimming: 3 bases; J trimming: 6 bases; junction bases outside the gene matches: 7. CDR1 and CDR2 from the germline V gene are SGHRS and YFSETQ.

The chain combines TRBV4-1 with TRBJ2-1; 8 bases are shared with TRBD1. V was clipped by 0 bases and J by 6 bases; unmatched bases: 7. CDR1 and CDR2 from the germline V gene are MGHRA and YSYEKL. The CDR3 loop spans 16 amino acids. CDR3 in amino acids: CASSQEGSDRGNEQFF. DNA for the CDR3: TGCGCCAGCAGCCAAGAAGGAAGCGACAGGGGCAATGAGCAGTTCTTC.

The chain has TRBV29-1 and TRBJ2-6; 9 bases agree with TRBD1. The germline V gene encodes CDR1 SQVTM and CDR2 ANQGSEA. V trimming: 6 bases; J trimming: 0 bases; junction bases outside the gene matches: 3. The CDR3 length is 15 residues. The CDR3 is CSVRQGVSGANVLTF. DNA of the CDR3: TGCAGCGTGAGACAGGGGGTCTCTGGGGCCAACGTCCTGACTTTC. The full variable domain, its missing parts supplied by reference TRBV29-1 and TRBJ2-6, is SAVISQKPSRDICQRGTSLTIQCQVDSQVTMMFWYRQQPGQSLTLIATANQGSEATYESGFVIDKFPISRPNLTFSTLTVSNMSPEDSSIYLCSVRQGVSGANVLTFGAGSRLTVL.

The V and J genes are TRBV7-8 and TRBJ1-5; D gene ambiguous. Looked up from germline, CDR1 is SGHVS and CDR2 is FQNEAQ. This CDR3 contains 14 residues. The V and J ends lost 5 bases and 6 bases respectively, with 14 bases between them. Here the CDR3 reads CASSASEGGQPQHF. CDR3 coding DNA: TGTGCCAGCAGCGCTAGCGAGGGAGGTCAGCCCCAGCATTTT.

The J gene is TRBJ2-5, the V gene TRBV9; D gene ambiguous. The CDR3 is 13 residues long. Germline CDR1 and CDR2: SGDLS and YYNGEE. V lost 1 base to trimming and J lost 1 base, with 5 bases between them. CDR3 coding DNA: TGTGCCAGCAGCGTACAGGCCCAAGAGACCCAGTACTTC. It translates to CASSVQAQETQYF.

This clonotype was seen at least ten times. The chain carries TRBV7-2 and TRBJ2-5; the D is unclear. V was shortened by 1 base and J by 1 base, with 7 bases between the two germline ends. This CDR3 is 14 amino acids long. The V gene's germline CDR1 is SGHTA and CDR2 FQGNSA. The CDR3 coding sequence is TGTGCCAGCAGCTTAGACATTTCCCAAGAGACCCAGTACTTC. Its protein is CASSLDISQETQYF.

The chain uses TRBV7-8 and TRBJ1-1, with TRBD1 matching 8 bases. CDR1 SGHVS and CDR2 FQNEAQ come from the germline V gene. The CDR3 totals 12 residues. J gave up 1 base and V 10 bases, and 2 bases lay outside the gene matches. CDR3 region: CATGQGNTEAFF. The DNA of the CDR3 is TGTGCCACCGGACAGGGGAACACTGAAGCTTTCTTT.

There are many counts of this clonotype. V and J are TRBV7-9 and TRBJ2-5, with a possible D match to TRBD1 (5 bases). Germline V gene lookup returns CDR1 SEHNR and CDR2 FQNEAQ (reference sequence). The V gene lost 5 bases and the J gene lost 4 bases, with 17 bases spanning the gap. The CDR3 sequence is 15 residues long. CDR3 nucleotide sequence: TGTGCCAGCAGCCCTCGAAGGGCAGGGATAGAGACCCAGTACTTC. Translating it yields CASSPRRAGIETQYF.